This T cell receptor beta chain was captured by sequencing in a study of cytomegalovirus exposure and HLA in healthy donors. V lost 1 base and J 10 bases, leaving 20 bases between the germline ends. Per the germline V gene, CDR1 is SGHVS and CDR2 is FNYEAQ. This CDR3 has 16 amino acids. The PCR employed 60 Vbeta primers together with 13 Jbeta primers. The method was immunoSEQ multiplex PCR; TCRdb's version includes in-frame clones alone and lacks a portion of them. The table has under 150,000 clones, approximately 80% seen once; the top ten hold 2.5%. The sample holds one count of this clone. Its antigen is currently unknown. Findings of the study overall: Analysis performed later showed TCR beta chains linked to HLA being more clonally expanded than equally common others.

The source material was PBMCs. The gene calls are TRBV7-6 and TRBJ2-1; D might be TRBD1 (5 bases). The receptor was isolated from a male donor in good health and CMV-seronegative. In nucleotides, the CDR3 is TGTGCCAGCAGCTTAGTCGCTGTGCAGGGTCCCACGGAGCAGTTCTTC. It is translated as CASSLVAVQGPTEQFF.